These T cell receptor beta chains were read from a single sample in a study of post-analysis software for immune sequencing data. A single record per CDR3 protein comes from TCRdb applying MiXCR to the PCR reads. In the table there are some 890,000 distinct CDR3 sequences, about 57% of which are singletons. The sequencing sample was made of blood. These receptor sequences come from a girl aged 10-17 years with multiple sclerosis. Both conserved end residues are part of each CDR3. Fields, in order: J gene, V gene, CDR3 protein.

>TRBJ1-2|TRBV5-1
CASTLTPDGYGYTF
>TRBJ2-1|TRBV7-6
CASSRDSEYNEQFF
>TRBJ2-7|TRBV15
CATSTRRESSYEQYF
>TRBJ2-1|TRBV7-3
CASSFDRGGYNEQFF
>TRBJ1-1|TRBV12-3/TRBV12-4
CASSPSELTEAFF
>TRBJ2-3|TRBV12-3/TRBV12-4
CASSLQGAIADTQYF
>TRBJ2-1|TRBV10-3
CAISEIKVEGDTGDNEQFF
>TRBJ2-2|TRBV4-2
CASSRLGGRTGELFF
>TRBJ2-7|TRBV6-6
CASRVGTYEQYF
>TRBJ1-5|TRBV6-6
CASSYSIPGDSNQPQHF
>TRBJ1-4|TRBV2
CASSLGQSTNKKLFF
>TRBJ1-4|TRBV20-1
CSARGQPNEKLFF
>TRBJ2-1|TRBV3-1
CASSQDRTGGNEQFF
>TRBJ1-4|TRBV27
CASSLFSPGQINEKRFF
>TRBJ1-6|TRBV10-3
CAISAGQGNSPLHF
>TRBJ2-7|TRBV5-1
CASRNPGTTYEQYF
>TRBJ1-1|TRBV29-1
CSVPSGTGEAFF
>TRBJ2-1|TRBV5-1
CASSFLEAYNEQFF
>TRBJ2-1|TRBV29-1
CSVATSGNVDEQFF
>TRBJ2-5|TRBV20-1
CSARDWTRQETQYF
>TRBJ2-7|TRBV10-3
CAISGPGQGLEQYF
>TRBJ2-1|TRBV5-1
CASSYQVLAGGSYNEQFF